The rows below give T cell receptor beta chains drawn from one sample of a study of CD8 T cells in ankylosing spondylitis. One entry per CDR3 protein results from TCRdb running MiXCR on the 5' RACE reads. The table includes around 250,000 distinct CDR3 sequences, 18% detected once. Sequenced material: blood, either unsorted or a sorted T cell fraction (not recorded which). The receptors originated from a male donor with ankylosing spondylitis or in good health (not recorded which). Both conserved end residues are part of each CDR3. The order of the fields is V gene, D gene, J gene, clone size, CDR3 DNA, CDR3 protein. A D gene is named only where the DNA matches it firmly. Not every row has a clone size; where given, it reads once, few, many or a size class.

V: TRBV4-1; D: .; J: TRBJ1-5; size: .; DNA: TGCGCCAGCAGCCAAGACTCAGTCTATAGCAATCAGCCCCAGCATTTT; CDR3: CASSQDSVYSNQPQHF
V: TRBV9; D: TRBD1; J: TRBJ2-5; size: few; DNA: TGTGCCAGCAGCGCTACAGGGGGCGCGGAGACCCAGTACTTC; CDR3: CASSATGGAETQYF
V: TRBV5-1; D: TRBD2; J: TRBJ2-7; size: few; DNA: TGCGCCAGCAGCTTCACTAGCGGGAGTCCTTACGAGCAGTACTTC; CDR3: CASSFTSGSPYEQYF
V: TRBV25-1; D: .; J: TRBJ1-6; size: many; DNA: TGTGCCAGCATTCCTACAGGGAGTTATTCACCCCTCCACTTT; CDR3: CASIPTGSYSPLHF
V: TRBV20-1; D: .; J: TRBJ2-7; size: .; DNA: TGCAGTGCTAGAGATAGTGGCTACGAGCAGTACTTC; CDR3: CSARDSGYEQYF
V: TRBV10-3; D: TRBD2; J: TRBJ2-7; size: few; DNA: TGTGCCATCTTCGGGACTAGCGGATCCTACGAGCAGTACTTC; CDR3: CAIFGTSGSYEQYF
V: TRBV20-1; D: .; J: TRBJ1-5; size: many; DNA: TGCAGTGCTAGGTCCCTCAATCAGCCCCAGCATTTT; CDR3: CSARSLNQPQHF
V: TRBV30; D: .; J: TRBJ2-7; size: few; DNA: TGTGCCTGGAGTGTAAGTGACTACGAGCAGTACTTC; CDR3: CAWSVSDYEQYF
V: TRBV4-1; D: .; J: TRBJ2-5; size: few; DNA: TGCGCCAGCAGCCAAGAGGGCCCATGGGGTTTAGAGACCCAGTACTTC; CDR3: CASSQEGPWGLETQYF
V: TRBV5-8; D: .; J: TRBJ2-7; size: few; DNA: TGTGCCAGCAGCTCAGAATACCCGGCCCCCGAGCAGTACTTC; CDR3: CASSSEYPAPEQYF
V: TRBV4-1; D: TRBD1; J: TRBJ2-2; size: few; DNA: TGCGCCAGCAGCCAAGAAGACAGGGACACCGGGGAGCTGTTTTTT; CDR3: CASSQEDRDTGELFF
V: TRBV29-1; D: TRBD2; J: TRBJ2-2; size: .; DNA: TGCAGCGTTGAGGGACTAGTAAACACCGGGGAGCTGTTTTTT; CDR3: CSVEGLVNTGELFF
V: TRBV29-1; D: TRBD2; J: TRBJ2-3; size: many; DNA: TGCAGCGTTCCGGGACAGGGGACTAGCGGGAGCCGTGCAGATACGCAGTATTTT; CDR3: CSVPGQGTSGSRADTQYF
V: TRBV6-5; D: .; J: TRBJ2-7; size: .; DNA: TGTGCCAGCAGTAACAACAGGGTATCCTACGAGGAGTACTTC; CDR3: CASSNNRVSYEEYF
V: TRBV28; D: TRBD1; J: TRBJ2-5; size: few; DNA: TGTGCCAGCAGTTCGCGGACAGGGGGCGAAACAGAGACCCAGTACTTC; CDR3: CASSSRTGGETETQYF
V: TRBV6-1; D: TRBD2; J: TRBJ2-7; size: .; DNA: TGTGCCAGCAGTCAAACCCTAGCGGGAGTAAATTACGAGCAGTACTTC; CDR3: CASSQTLAGVNYEQYF
V: TRBV28; D: .; J: TRBJ2-4; size: .; DNA: TGTGCCAGCAGTCAACGAGAGGGAAACATTCAGTACTTC; CDR3: CASSQREGNIQYF
V: TRBV9; D: .; J: TRBJ1-1; size: .; DNA: TGTGCCAGCAGCGTAGACCCCCAACCCGGCCCTGAAGCTTTCTTT; CDR3: CASSVDPQPGPEAFF
V: TRBV7-9; D: .; J: TRBJ1-5; size: .; DNA: TGTGCCAGCAGCTTAGGTGCAGGGTATAGCAATCAGCCCCAGCATTTT; CDR3: CASSLGAGYSNQPQHF
V: TRBV10-3; D: TRBD2; J: TRBJ2-1; size: few; DNA: TGTGCCATCAGTGATCTAGCGGGAGTGGCTGGCAATGAGCAGTTCTTC; CDR3: CAISDLAGVAGNEQFF
V: TRBV4-1; D: .; J: TRBJ1-2; size: .; DNA: TGCGCCAGCAGCCAAACACGGACAGAAACGTACTATGGCTACACCTTC; CDR3: CASSQTRTETYYGYTF
V: TRBV4-3; D: TRBD2; J: TRBJ2-7; size: .; DNA: TGCGCCAGCAGCCAAGATCGGGCTAGCGGGAGTACTTACGAGCAGTACTTC; CDR3: CASSQDRASGSTYEQYF
V: TRBV12-3/TRBV12-4; D: TRBD1; J: TRBJ1-5; size: .; DNA: TGTGCCAGCAGCACAGGGGTTAAACAGAATCAGCCCCAGCATTTT; CDR3: CASSTGVKQNQPQHF
V: TRBV10-3; D: .; J: TRBJ1-2; size: .; DNA: TGTGCCATCAGTGAGTCGGGCTCGAGTGGCTACACCTTC; CDR3: CAISESGSSGYTF
V: TRBV4-2; D: .; J: TRBJ1-1; size: many; DNA: TGTGCCAGCAGCCAAGATCCCGGCGACCCCAACACTGAAGCTTTCTTT; CDR3: CASSQDPGDPNTEAFF
V: TRBV21-1; D: .; J: TRBJ2-3; size: few; DNA: TGTGCCAGCAGCAAAGAGACGCGTCACTACACAGATACGCAGTATTTT; CDR3: CASSKETRHYTDTQYF
V: TRBV4-3; D: .; J: TRBJ2-2; size: .; DNA: TGCGCCAGCAGCCAAGATAGGAGCGGCCACCACACCGGGGAGCTGTTTTTT; CDR3: CASSQDRSGHHTGELFF
V: TRBV7-8; D: TRBD1; J: TRBJ2-7; size: .; DNA: TGTGCCAGCAGCTTTAGGGACAGGGGGCTTTTCGGTTCCTACGAGCAGTACTTC; CDR3: CASSFRDRGLFGSYEQYF
V: TRBV29-1; D: TRBD1; J: TRBJ2-1; size: many; DNA: TGCAGCGTTGCCAAGGGGGCCCTGACCTACAATGAGCAGTTCTTC; CDR3: CSVAKGALTYNEQFF
V: TRBV12-3/TRBV12-4; D: .; J: TRBJ2-1; size: few; DNA: TGTGCCAGCAGTTTACAGGGGGGGTTCAATGAGCAGTTCTTC; CDR3: CASSLQGGFNEQFF
V: TRBV29-1; D: TRBD2; J: TRBJ2-1; size: few; DNA: TGCAGCGTGGATGGGACTAGCGGGAGGAGGTACAATGAGCAGTTCTTC; CDR3: CSVDGTSGRRYNEQFF
V: TRBV12-3/TRBV12-4; D: .; J: TRBJ2-7; size: .; DNA: TGTGCCAGCAGTTTCAGGCAGGGGACGTATTACGAGCAGTACTTC; CDR3: CASSFRQGTYYEQYF
V: TRBV29-1; D: .; J: TRBJ1-1; size: few; DNA: TGCAGCGTTGACGGCCAGGGACAGAACACTGAAGCTTTCTTT; CDR3: CSVDGQGQNTEAFF
V: TRBV25-1; D: TRBD2; J: TRBJ2-1; size: few; DNA: TGTGCCAGCAGTCTAGCGGGAGGAAGCAATGAGCAGTTCTTC; CDR3: CASSLAGGSNEQFF
V: TRBV5-1; D: .; J: TRBJ1-1; size: .; DNA: TGCGCCAGCAGCTACTACCCCGGAACCCGGACTGAAGCTTTCTTT; CDR3: CASSYYPGTRTEAFF
V: TRBV24-1; D: .; J: TRBJ2-1; size: few; DNA: TGTGCCACCAGTGATTCCGCCCCCGGTGAGCAGTTCTTC; CDR3: CATSDSAPGEQFF
V: TRBV9; D: .; J: TRBJ2-3; size: few; DNA: TGTGCCAGCAGCGTAGTAGGGCGGAGCACAGATACGCAGTATTTT; CDR3: CASSVVGRSTDTQYF
V: TRBV4-1; D: TRBD2; J: TRBJ2-7; size: .; DNA: TGCGCCAGCAGCTCACCCTGGGGGACTAGCGGCTACGAGCAGTACTTC; CDR3: CASSSPWGTSGYEQYF
V: TRBV7-6; D: TRBD1; J: TRBJ2-2; size: few; DNA: TGTGCCAGCAGCTCCCCTGGACAGGGGGTTACCGGGGAGCTGTTTTTT; CDR3: CASSSPGQGVTGELFF
V: TRBV14; D: .; J: TRBJ2-7; size: few; DNA: TGTGCCAGCAGCCAAACGGGTAGGGGGAGGGCCTACGAGCAGTACTTC; CDR3: CASSQTGRGRAYEQYF
V: TRBV13; D: .; J: TRBJ1-4; size: many; DNA: TGTGCCAGCAGTCATACGGGGGAAAAACTGTTTTTT; CDR3: CASSHTGEKLFF
V: TRBV12-3/TRBV12-4; D: TRBD2; J: TRBJ2-1; size: many; DNA: TGTGCCAGCAGTCGACTAGCGGGAGACGAGCAGTTCTTC; CDR3: CASSRLAGDEQFF
V: TRBV4-1; D: .; J: TRBJ1-2; size: few; DNA: TGCGCCAGCAGCCAAGACGCAGGGATTAGTGGCTACACCTTC; CDR3: CASSQDAGISGYTF
V: TRBV7-2; D: TRBD1; J: TRBJ2-1; size: few; DNA: TGTGCCAGCAGCCTTTCCCCGGACAGGGCACCTGAGCAGTTCTTC; CDR3: CASSLSPDRAPEQFF
V: TRBV12-3/TRBV12-4; D: .; J: TRBJ1-2; size: .; DNA: TGTGCCAGCAGTTTATCGACAGGCTATGGCTACACCTTC; CDR3: CASSLSTGYGYTF
V: TRBV4-3; D: .; J: TRBJ1-4; size: many; DNA: TGCGCCAGCAGCCAAGACCATCCGAGGGAGGGGCCGGAGACTAATGAAAAACTGTTTTTT; CDR3: CASSQDHPREGPETNEKLFF
V: TRBV15; D: .; J: TRBJ2-1; size: .; DNA: TGTGCCACCAGCAGAGATAGGAACCCGTACAATGAGCAGTTCTTC; CDR3: CATSRDRNPYNEQFF
V: TRBV27; D: TRBD1; J: TRBJ1-2; size: many; DNA: TGTGCCAGCAGCTTACAGGGGAACTATGGCTACACCTTC; CDR3: CASSLQGNYGYTF
V: TRBV27; D: TRBD2; J: TRBJ2-1; size: .; DNA: TGTGCCAGCAGTTTGGGGCCGGGACTAGTTGTCGATGAGCAGTTCTTC; CDR3: CASSLGPGLVVDEQFF
V: TRBV7-8; D: .; J: TRBJ2-5; size: few; DNA: TGTGCCACCGGGACGGAGGGAGAGACCCAGTACTTC; CDR3: CATGTEGETQYF
V: TRBV5-1; D: .; J: TRBJ1-1; size: .; DNA: TGCGCCAGCAGCTTGGTCGTCGACACTGAAGCTTTCTTT; CDR3: CASSLVVDTEAFF
V: TRBV4-3; D: TRBD2; J: TRBJ2-2; size: .; DNA: TGCGCCAGCAGCCCTGGGCTAGCGGGCCCGGCGACCGGGGAGCTGTTTTTT; CDR3: CASSPGLAGPATGELFF
V: TRBV10-3; D: .; J: TRBJ2-7; size: .; DNA: TGTGCCATCAGTGAGTCGGAGGTGGGGGAGCAGTACTTC; CDR3: CAISESEVGEQYF
V: TRBV20-1; D: TRBD1; J: TRBJ2-5; size: few; DNA: TGCAGTGCAAACCTCGGGACAGGGGATCAAGAGACCCAGTACTTC; CDR3: CSANLGTGDQETQYF